This paragraph reports one T cell receptor beta chain. What it binds is not known. The data originate from a study of cytomegalovirus exposure and HLA in healthy donors. The PCR contained 60 Vbeta and 13 Jbeta primers. The assay was immunoSEQ multiplex PCR, and TCRdb's table has in-frame clones only and misses some. The repertoire includes some 130,000 clones, roughly four fifths of them detected once, and 8.1% sits in the top ten. Study results and limitations: When analyzed later, a missense DCLRE1C variant was found to be linked to TCR beta V- and J-gene trimming.

CDR1 is MNHNS, CDR2 SASEGT, per germline. CDR3 length equals 16 residues. Trimming took 1 base from V and 0 from J, leaving 12 bases between them. The clonotype comes from a woman between 45 and 60 years old in good health and CMV-seropositive. The gene calls are TRBV6-1 and TRBJ1-2; D is possibly TRBD1 (5 bases). The specimen was PBMCs. The CDR3 protein is CASSEVISGANYGYTF. The CDR3 DNA reads TGTGCCAGCAGTGAAGTAATCTCGGGGGCTAACTATGGCTACACCTTC.